This T cell receptor (beta chain) emerged from a study of blood T cells in healthy people across ages. This clonotype was observed a handful of times. J gave up 11 bases and V 4 bases, and 22 bases lay outside the gene matches. Germline V lookup: CDR1 GTSNPN, CDR2 SVGIG (reference sequence). The CDR3 is 16 amino acids. Through a sample-barcoded 5' primer and a J-beta primer mix, a second PCR was run for roughly 7 to 11 cycles. MiXCR, run by TCRdb on the 5' RACE reads, gives a single entry per CDR3 protein. In the table there are 850,000 to 950,000 distinct CDR3 sequences, more than 25% of which are singletons.

Source material: blood. The TCR originated in a woman of 80 years or more in good health. This rearrangement joins TRBV30 to TRBJ2-5, with TRBD1 matching 7 bases. The CDR3 DNA is TGTGCCTGGAACCTTGCAGGGGACAGACCAAACAATGAGCAGTACTTC. It encodes CAWNLAGDRPNNEQYF.